Presented here are 7 T cell receptor beta chains from one specimen sequenced in a study of shared clonotypes between healthy human individuals. Produced via immunoSEQ multiplex PCR; TCRdb's table is partial and in-frame only. Among some 1,400,000 clones listed, approximately 97% were seen once. The source material was naive CD4+ T cells sorted from blood. Subset described: CD45RA+ positively selected. These receptors were taken from a man in his thirties or forties in good health.

This chain joins TRBV27 and TRBJ2-6; D is perhaps TRBD1 or TRBD2 (5 bases each). Trimming left V 3 bases short and J 2 bases short, with 23 bases between. Germline CDR1 and CDR2: MNHEY and SMNVEV (reference sequence). The CDR3 loop spans 20 amino acids. In DNA form, the CDR3 reads TGTGCCAGCAGTTTGATGCCCCCTATGGGGACGGGGACTGGGGCCAACGTCCTGACTTTC. This sequence encodes CASSLMPPMGTGTGANVLTF.

The chain carries TRBV5-1 and TRBJ2-2, with 7 bases fitting TRBD1. This CDR3 is 15 amino acids long. The ends lost 4 bases at V and 1 base at J; junction bases unmatched: 4. Looked up from germline, CDR1 is SGHRS and CDR2 is YFSETQ. DNA of the CDR3: TGCGCCAGCAGCACCCGGACAGGGAACACCGGGGAGCTGTTTTTT. Protein sequence: CASSTRTGNTGELFF.

This clone was counted a single time. The chain is built from TRBV5-1 and TRBJ2-6; D gene uncertain. V dropped 2 bases and J dropped 0 bases, with 12 bases sitting between them. Germline V gene lookup returns CDR1 SGHRS and CDR2 YFSETQ. This CDR3 region has 17 residues. The CDR3 sequence is CASSFNSHNSGANVLTF. CDR3 in DNA: TGCGCCAGCAGCTTTAACAGCCATAACTCTGGGGCCAACGTCCTGACTTTC.

This clone appeared once. The CDR3 reads CASSETESSYEQYF. The CDR3 DNA reads TGTGCCAGCAGTGAAACGGAGAGCTCCTACGAGCAGTACTTC. The rearrangement uses TRBV6-1 and TRBJ2-7, with D uncertain. V lost 2 bases and J lost 0, with 8 bases in between. CDR3 length equals 14 residues. The germline gives CDR1 MNHNS, CDR2 SASEGT.

The chain carries TRBV28 and TRBJ2-7; 8 bases are a match to TRBD2. Unmatched junction bases numbered 11, after V lost 5 bases and J lost 5 bases. The CDR3 contains 15 residues. Germline CDR1 MDHEN, CDR2 SYDVKM. The CDR3 sequence is CASSRVAGITDEQYF. The CDR3 DNA is TGTGCCAGCAGTAGAGTAGCGGGAATTACCGACGAGCAGTACTTC.

The CDR3 loop reads CASSELHGTGSYEQYF. CDR3 DNA sequence: TGTGCCAGCAGTGAACTTCACGGGACAGGGTCGTACGAGCAGTACTTC. The rearrangement joins TRBV25-1 to TRBJ2-7; 9 nucleotides line up with TRBD1. This CDR3 is built from 16 residues. Unmatched junction bases numbered 9, after V lost 2 bases and J lost 4 bases. Germline V gives CDR1 MGHDK, CDR2 SYGVNS.

The V and J genes are TRBV4-3 and TRBJ2-7; TRBD2 matches 8 bases. Per germline, CDR1 LGHNA and CDR2 YSLEER. Trimming removed 2 bases from V and 6 bases from J; junction bases left unmatched: 6. The CDR3 has 14 amino acids. The CDR3 DNA reads TGCGCCAGCAGCCAATATCAGCGGGAGAGCGAGCAGTACTTC. It encodes CASSQYQRESEQYF.